Below are 8 T cell receptor beta chains sequenced from a single sample in a study of molecular identifiers for immune sequencing clone quantification. Via MiXCR, TCRdb re-called the PCR reads, giving one row per CDR3 protein. This sample has 250,000 to 350,000 distinct CDR3 sequences, with 20% to 25% found just once. Input material: naive CD8+ T cells from blood, with Jurkat cell RNA spiked in. This sample's subset: FACS-sorted CD8+CD4-CCR7+CD45RA+ naive T cells. These receptors all come from a human donor in good health. Some libraries in this study had Jurkat cell RNA spiked in.

In this sample, this clonotype turned up many times. The chain has TRBV29-1 and TRBJ1-1, with D uncertain. The CDR3 length is 11 residues. The V gene's germline CDR1 is SQVTM and CDR2 ANQGSEA. V was trimmed by 2 bases and J by 7 bases, leaving 8 bases between them. Written as DNA, the CDR3 is TGCAGCGTTGAATATGGAGTTGAAGCTTTCTTT. This sequence encodes CSVEYGVEAFF.

J is TRBJ2-1 and V is TRBV7-3; 13 nucleotides match TRBD2. This CDR3 region has 14 residues. CDR1 is SGHTA, CDR2 FQGTGA, per germline. J was trimmed by 6 bases and V by 8 bases; bases with no gene match: 4. CDR3 coding DNA: TGTGCCAGCCAGAGACTAGCGGGAGGCAATGAGCAGTTCTTC. This sequence encodes CASQRLAGGNEQFF. The whole variable domain, remainder taken from reference TRBV7-3 and TRBJ2-1, is GAGVSQTPSNKVTEKGKYVELRCDPISGHTALYWYRQSLGQGPEFLIYFQGTGAADDSGLPNDRFFAVRPEGSVSTLKIQRTERGDSAVYLCASQRLAGGNEQFFGPGTRLTVL.

This clonotype occurred a few times. The chain uses TRBV7-3 and TRBJ2-1, with TRBD2 matching over 7 bases. Per germline, CDR1 SGHTA and CDR2 FQGTGA. The CDR3 totals 14 residues. Losses at the gene ends were 4 bases for V and 10 bases for J; bases not matched to a gene: 10. Here the CDR3 DNA reads TGTGCCAGCAGCTCGATCAATGGGGGGGGGGAGCAGTTCTTC. Protein product: CASSSINGGGEQFF.

V usage is TRBV7-3 and J usage is TRBJ2-2, with D tentatively TRBD1 (5 bases). Germline assignment: CDR1 SGHTA and CDR2 FQGTGA. This CDR3 contains 15 residues. Trimming shortened V by 1 base and J by 4 bases, and 10 bases separated the two germline ends. Here the CDR3 reads CASSLITGATGELFF. CDR3 sequence (DNA): TGTGCCAGCAGCTTAATTACTGGGGCCACCGGGGAGCTGTTTTTT.

This clonotype was counted ten times or more. The rearrangement joins TRBV5-6 to TRBJ1-1; D uncertain. The V gene lost 2 bases and the J gene lost 7 bases, with 9 bases spanning the gap. In germline, CDR1 is SGHDT, CDR2 YYEEEE. This CDR3 region has 12 residues. CDR3 region: CASSFRDNEAFF. As DNA, the CDR3 is TGTGCCAGCAGCTTTCGAGACAATGAAGCTTTCTTT.

This clonotype was detected ten times or more. This sequence joins TRBV6-5 and TRBJ1-1; unclear D gene. Germline loops: CDR1 MNHEY, CDR2 SVGAGI. CDR3 length: 13 residues. Deletions cut 4 bases from V and 1 base from J, with 7 bases between. The CDR3 region is CASSSPSNTEAFF. In DNA, the CDR3 is TGTGCCAGCAGTTCCCCATCGAACACTGAAGCTTTCTTT.

With respect to this clonotype: Since a much larger clone is just one base distant, this may be a read error. The chain is built from TRBV6-5 and TRBJ2-5; D tentatively fits TRBD1 or TRBD2 (6 bases each). The CDR3 consists of 14 residues. Germline-derived CDR1 and CDR2 are MNHEY and SVGAGI. The CDR3 coding sequence is TGTGCCGGCAGTTTGAGAGGGGGGCTAGAGACCCAGTACTTC. Translating gives CAGSLRGGLETQYF.

The chain carries TRBV19 and TRBJ2-7; D unclear. CDR1 LNHDA and CDR2 SQIVND come from the germline V gene (reference sequence). V was clipped by 1 base and J by 3 bases, with 10 bases between them. CDR3 length equals 14 residues. This chain's CDR3 is CASSIGYGDYEQYF. CDR3 in DNA: TGTGCCAGTAGTATAGGGTACGGTGACTACGAGCAGTACTTC.